A single sample gave rise to the 26 T cell receptor beta chains below, sequenced in a study of cytomegalovirus exposure and HLA in healthy donors. With 60 Vbeta and 13 Jbeta primers, the PCR was carried out. Repertoires were generated with immunoSEQ multiplex PCR, while TCRdb's copy carries only in-frame clones and drops some. The profile shows 100,000 to 150,000 clones, under 80% of them singletons. The sequencing input was PBMCs. Receptors were obtained from a woman in her sixties in good health and CMV-seropositive.

V is TRBV7-9 and J is TRBJ1-1; no firm D call. This CDR3 contains 14 residues. From germline, CDR1 is SEHNR and CDR2 FQNEAQ (reference sequence). The ends were cut back, 1 base at V and 0 bases at J, with 6 bases in the middle. CDR3 region: CASSLGQMNTEAFF. CDR3 sequence (DNA): TGTGCCAGCAGCTTAGGCCAGATGAACACTGAAGCTTTCTTT.

The chain is built from TRBV11-3 and TRBJ2-7, with TRBD2 matching over 8 bases. Germline trimming cut 1 base from V and 0 bases from J; bases unmatched to any gene: 5. Germline CDR1 is SGHNT and CDR2 is YENEEA. The CDR3 has 16 residues. The CDR3 protein is CASSLGGSGASYEQYF. DNA of the CDR3: TGTGCCAGCAGCTTAGGTGGTAGCGGGGCCTCCTACGAGCAGTACTTC.

The chain combines TRBV27 with TRBJ1-6; 12 bases line up with TRBD1. The CDR3 totals 18 residues. Germline-derived CDR1 and CDR2 are MNHEY and SMNVEV (reference sequence). The trim removed 2 bases at V and 2 bases at J, leaving 4 bases unmatched. In nucleotides, the CDR3 is TGTGCCAGCAGTTTAGGGACAGGGGGCACGACCTATAATTCACCCCTCCACTTT. Its protein is CASSLGTGGTTYNSPLHF.

The CDR3, as DNA: TGTGCCAGCAGTGCTGACAGTATTCTTTCTCATTCACCCCTCCACTTT. Residues: CASSADSILSHSPLHF. The chain recombines TRBV28 with TRBJ1-6; D might be TRBD1 (5 bases). The CDR3 consists of 16 residues. Trimming removed 5 bases at V and 8 bases at J, with 19 bases between. Germline CDR1 reads MDHEN; CDR2 reads SYDVKM.

Written as DNA, the CDR3 is TGTGCCAGCAGCCCCCGGGCAGGAGCGGGAGGGCCACAGCAGTACTTC. Translated: CASSPRAGAGGPQQYF. The chain employs TRBV7-8 and TRBJ2-7, with 10 bases fitting TRBD2. Trimming at V came to 5 bases and at J to 8 bases, leaving 15 bases not matched to a gene. Germline-derived CDR1 and CDR2 are SGHVS and FQNEAQ. CDR3 length: 16 amino acids. The entire variable domain, with the rest obtained from reference TRBV7-8 and TRBJ2-7, is as follows: GAGVSQSPRYKVAKRGQDVALRCDPISGHVSLFWYQQALGQGPEFLTYFQNEAQLDKSGLPSDRFFAERPEGSVSTLKIQRTQQEDSAVYLCASSPRAGAGGPQQYFGPGTRLTVT.

V gene TRBV5-1 combines with J gene TRBJ1-4, with D perhaps matching TRBD1 (6 bases). CDR3 length: 14 amino acids. The V gene lost 4 bases and the J gene lost 7 bases, with 14 bases spanning the gap. Germline loops: CDR1 SGHRS, CDR2 YFSETQ. In DNA form, the CDR3 reads TGCGCCAGCAGCGCCCGGGGGGGCGGTGAAAAACTGTTTTTT. Translation: CASSARGGGEKLFF.

J is TRBJ2-3 and V is TRBV30; 8 bases line up with TRBD1. The germline gives CDR1 GTSNPN, CDR2 SVGIG (reference sequence). The CDR3 has 15 amino acids. V was pared by 1 base and J by 3 bases, with 6 bases of the junction left unmatched. The CDR3 here is CAWSDRQGATDTQYF. The CDR3 DNA follows: TGTGCCTGGAGTGATCGGCAGGGGGCTACAGATACGCAGTATTTT.

This clone appeared once. The V gene is TRBV6-1, the J gene TRBJ2-5, with 11 nucleotides matching TRBD2. V was clipped by 2 bases and J by 12 bases; unmatched bases: 5. The germline CDR1 and CDR2 sequences are MNHNS and SASEGT. The CDR3 has 13 amino acids. The CDR3, as DNA: TGTGCCAGCAGTGAACTGATTAGCGGGAGGGAGTACTTC. This gives the protein CASSELISGREYF.

A single count supports this clone. This chain joins TRBV9 and TRBJ2-2; TRBD1 might be the D (6 bases). Per germline, CDR1 SGDLS and CDR2 YYNGEE. This CDR3 has 16 amino acids. Trimming shortened V by 4 bases and J by 5 bases, and 18 bases separated the two germline ends. The CDR3 DNA is TGTGCCAGCAGCCCCCCAGGGTCGAGGGGGACCGGGGAGCTGTTTTTT. As protein: CASSPPGSRGTGELFF.

The V and J genes are TRBV7-2 and TRBJ1-1; D perhaps matches TRBD1 (6 bases). Germline assignment: CDR1 SGHTA and CDR2 FQGNSA. The CDR3 length is 15 residues. Trimming left V 5 bases short and J 4 bases short, with 17 bases between. The CDR3 DNA sequence: TGTGCCAGCAGCCTCTACAGGGAAGTCGTCACTGAAGCTTTCTTT. Its protein product is CASSLYREVVTEAFF. The whole variable domain, filled in from reference TRBV7-2 and TRBJ1-1, reads GAGVSQSPSNKVTEKGKDVELRCDPISGHTALYWYRQSLGQGLEFLIYFQGNSAPDKSGLPSDRFSAERTGGSVSTLTIQRTQQEDSAVYLCASSLYREVVTEAFFGQGTRLTVV.

V usage is TRBV6-4 and J usage is TRBJ1-1; a possible D gene is TRBD1 (5 bases). Trimming removed 6 bases from V and 4 bases from J, with 18 bases in between. Germline CDR1 reads MRHNA; CDR2 reads SNTAGT. This CDR3 region has 15 residues. The CDR3 nucleotides are TGTGCCAGCAGCCAGATAGCGGGACCGACCACTGAAGCTTTCTTT. This codes for CASSQIAGPTTEAFF.

The chain is built from TRBV11-3 and TRBJ2-7; D unresolved. CDR1 and CDR2 (germline): SGHNT, YENEEA. Trimming shortened V by 0 bases and J by 3 bases, and 6 bases separated the two germline ends. The length of the CDR3 is 13 residues. For the CDR3, the DNA is TGTGCCAGCAGCTTAGACACTGACTACGAGCAGTACTTC. Protein product: CASSLDTDYEQYF.

This clone was observed a handful of times. This rearrangement joins TRBV7-2 to TRBJ2-2; 9 bases line up with TRBD2. With V trimmed by 3 bases and J by 7 bases, 6 bases remained unmatched. This CDR3 spans 15 amino acids. Germline V gives CDR1 SGHTA, CDR2 FQGNSA. The CDR3, as DNA: TGTGCCAGCAGCTTTGGCGGGAGGGCCGTCGGGGAGCTGTTTTTT. Translated, it gives CASSFGGRAVGELFF.

The gene calls are TRBV28 and TRBJ1-2; 9 positions agree with TRBD1. J lost 2 bases, V lost 4 bases, and 5 bases had no gene match. The germline gives CDR1 MDHEN, CDR2 SYDVKM. This CDR3 is built from 15 residues. The CDR3, as DNA: TGTGCCAGCAGTTCACGGGGACAGGGAAACTATGGCTACACCTTC. Translated: CASSSRGQGNYGYTF.

The chain uses TRBV5-5 and TRBJ1-1; unclear D gene. V was cut by 2 bases and J by 1 base, with 12 bases left in between. The V gene's germline CDR1 is SGHKS and CDR2 YYEKEE (reference sequence). CDR3 length: 15 residues. The CDR3 is CASSFTDFPNTEAFF. CDR3 bases: TGTGCCAGCAGCTTTACGGACTTCCCGAACACTGAAGCTTTCTTT.

The chain combines TRBV27 with TRBJ1-6; D gene ambiguous. The germline gives CDR1 MNHEY, CDR2 SMNVEV (reference sequence). The CDR3 has 15 amino acids. Trimming removed 2 bases at V and 9 bases at J, with 14 bases between. In nucleotides, the CDR3 is TGTGCCAGCAGTTTAAAGGCCACCGGGGTTTCACCCCTCCACTTT. Protein sequence: CASSLKATGVSPLHF.

The chain is built from TRBV6-1 and TRBJ2-1, with D perhaps TRBD2 (6 bases). Germline CDR1 reads MNHNS; CDR2 reads SASEGT. V lost 10 bases, J lost 0 bases, and 13 bases lay in between. The CDR3 contains 14 residues. The CDR3 loop is CATRRGGSYNEQFF. CDR3 bases: TGTGCCACTCGGCGGGGAGGCTCCTACAATGAGCAGTTCTTC.

The J gene is TRBJ2-3, the V gene TRBV2; 7 bases map to TRBD1. The V gene's germline CDR1 is SNHLY and CDR2 FYNNEI. The CDR3 runs 15 residues. J lost 2 bases, V lost 6 bases, and 8 bases had no gene match. The CDR3 DNA reads TGTGCCAGCAGGGACCAACAGGGGCCCACAGATACGCAGTATTTT. It is translated as CASRDQQGPTDTQYF.

CDR3 DNA: TGTGCCAGCAGCTTAGGGGCGGGAAGCGAGACCCAGTACTTC. This sequence encodes CASSLGAGSETQYF. The gene calls are TRBV7-2 and TRBJ2-5; D possibly corresponds to TRBD2 (6 bases). V was trimmed by 1 base and J by 5 bases, leaving 11 bases between them. This CDR3 is built from 14 residues. Germline V gives CDR1 SGHTA, CDR2 FQGNSA.

CDR3 nucleotide sequence: TGTGCCAGCAGCCCCCATAGCACAGATACGCAGTATTTT. Translating gives CASSPHSTDTQYF. The chain carries TRBV7-3 and TRBJ2-3, with D hard to call. CDR3 length equals 13 residues. Deletions cut 5 bases from V and 0 bases from J, with 6 bases between. The germline V gene has CDR1 SGHTA and CDR2 FQGTGA.

The chain recombines TRBV30 with TRBJ1-1; D unclear. Germline V CDR1 and CDR2: GTSNPN, SVGIG (reference sequence). This CDR3 is built from 13 residues. V lost 2 bases, J lost 1 base, and 8 bases lay in between. The CDR3 loop is CAWSLAKNTEAFF. The DNA for the CDR3 is TGTGCCTGGAGTTTGGCCAAGAACACTGAAGCTTTCTTT.

The chain employs TRBV14 and TRBJ1-2; a weak D match, TRBD1 (5 bases). Trimming pared 4 bases from V and 7 bases from J, leaving 19 bases between. This CDR3 has 15 amino acids. Looked up from germline, CDR1 is SGHDN and CDR2 is FVKESK. CDR3 loop: CASSRGVFGIAGYTF. The CDR3 DNA follows: TGTGCCAGCAGCCGGGGGGTCTTTGGAATCGCTGGCTACACCTTC.

This clone turned up a few times. This chain uses TRBV5-4 with TRBJ2-3; TRBD1 matches at 7 bases. Unmatched junction bases numbered 8, after V lost 4 bases and J lost 0 bases. Germline loops: CDR1 SGHNT, CDR2 YYREEE (reference sequence). This CDR3 region has 16 residues. The CDR3 region has the DNA TGTGCCAGCAGCCCGGCAGGGACAGCGAGCACAGATACGCAGTATTTT. Encoded protein: CASSPAGTASTDTQYF.

The chain joins TRBV19 to TRBJ1-4; no clear D. The germline V gene has CDR1 LNHDA and CDR2 SQIVND (reference sequence). V shed 2 bases and J shed 5 bases, with 12 bases lying between them. The CDR3 has 15 amino acids. In DNA, the CDR3 is TGTGCCAGTAGTATAAAAAAGCCGGGGAATGAAAAACTGTTTTTT. Translated: CASSIKKPGNEKLFF.

The chain recombines TRBV7-3 with TRBJ1-1; D unresolved. Germline V gene lookup returns CDR1 SGHTA and CDR2 FQGTGA. There are 13 residues in the CDR3. V shed 1 base and J shed 5 bases, with 8 bases lying between them. In DNA, the CDR3 is TGTGCCAGCAGCTTAATAGAGGGTACTGAAGCTTTCTTT. Translated, it gives CASSLIEGTEAFF.

This clone has only one observation. The chain links TRBV9 to TRBJ1-6; tentative D call: TRBD1 (6 bases). Trimming took 4 bases from V and 8 from J, leaving 10 bases between them. The CDR3 has 13 amino acids. CDR1 is SGDLS, CDR2 YYNGEE, per germline. CDR3 sequence reads: CASSRRQDSPLHF. The CDR3 DNA follows: TGTGCCAGCAGCCGAAGACAGGATTCACCCCTCCACTTT.